This T cell receptor beta chain was sequenced for a study of blood T cell repertoires in COVID-19. Study at large: Whether acute or convalescent, the COVID-19 samples came from the United States, Italy and Spain.

This clone was picked up a small number of times. Distinct nucleotide sequences in the sample also encode this CDR3. Original data processing: Using reference gene primer amplification, nucleated cell counts were estimated. Profiling relied on immunoSEQ multiplex PCR, and the TCRdb table lists in-frame clones only, not all of them. V, J and clone size are taken as reported in that table, and D and trimming were inferred from the DNA itself. The table has some 150,000 clones, approximately 82% seen once; the top ten hold 7.2%. J was trimmed by 4 bases and V by 3 bases; bases with no gene match: 5. Germline CDR1 and CDR2: LNHDA and SQIVND (reference sequence). The CDR3 totals 16 residues.

Material for sequencing was peripheral blood. This chain joins TRBV19 and TRBJ2-3; 12 bases are a match to TRBD2. The receptor's source is a woman between 45 and 65 years old in a cohort sampled during active or convalescent COVID-19. The CDR3 region is CASSIPLAGGSDTQYF. CDR3 bases: TGTGCCAGTAGTATCCCTCTAGCGGGGGGGTCAGATACGCAGTATTTT.